The 10 T cell receptor beta chains below come from one sample, sequenced in a study of shared clonotypes between healthy human individuals. Method: immunoSEQ multiplex PCR; TCRdb's copy keeps in-frame clones and lacks some. The table shows 180,000 or so clones, with over 80% occurring only once. The sequenced material came from naive CD4+ T cells sorted from blood. Specified subset: CD45RA+ positively selected. The receptors were gathered from a woman aged 25 to 39 in good health.

A word on this clone: The same CDR3 also results from other DNA sequences found in this sample. J is TRBJ1-5 and V is TRBV28, with no clear D. This CDR3 spans 13 amino acids. CDR1 MDHEN and CDR2 SYDVKM come from the germline V gene. The V end lost 2 bases, the J end lost 0 bases, and 2 bases lay between the germline ends. The CDR3 DNA reads as TGTGCCAGCAGTTTAGATAGCAATCAGCCCCAGCATTTT. Translation gives CASSLDSNQPQHF.

The chain combines TRBV28 with TRBJ2-7; 8 nucleotides agree with TRBD2. The germline V gene encodes CDR1 MDHEN and CDR2 SYDVKM. V shed 7 bases, J shed 4 bases, and the junction held 12 bases outside the gene matches. This CDR3 has 15 amino acids. The CDR3 reads CASKSGGSGSYEQYF. The CDR3 nucleotides read TGTGCCAGCAAATCGGGGGGCAGCGGGAGTTACGAGCAGTACTTC.

The genes are TRBV28 and TRBJ2-5; D perhaps matches TRBD2 (6 bases). Trimming stripped 2 bases from V and 11 bases from J, with 9 bases between. In germline, CDR1 is MDHEN, CDR2 SYDVKM. This CDR3 is 11 amino acids long. The CDR3: CASSLREEQYF. CDR3 sequence (DNA): TGTGCCAGCAGTTTAAGGGAGGAGCAGTACTTC.

The gene calls are TRBV5-1 and TRBJ2-5; 11 bases line up with TRBD2. The tail of the sequence fits TRBJ2-7 better, so the J call may be wrong. Germline values: CDR1 SGHRS, CDR2 YFSETQ. This CDR3 is built from 15 residues. CDR3 sequence (DNA): TGCGCCAGCAGCGGAATAGCGGGAGGGCCGGTCGAGCAGTACTTC. Protein sequence: CASSGIAGGPVEQYF.

The chain couples TRBV27 to TRBJ2-7, with TRBD1 matching over 9 bases. Per germline, CDR1 MNHEY and CDR2 SMNVEV (reference sequence). V dropped 6 bases and J dropped 0; count of bases not matched to a gene: 9. The CDR3 has 16 amino acids. The CDR3 loop is CASSQPKTGGSYEQYF. In DNA form, the CDR3 reads TGTGCCAGCAGCCAGCCAAAGACAGGGGGCTCCTACGAGCAGTACTTC.

J is TRBJ1-1 and V is TRBV28, with TRBD1 as a possible D gene (5 bases). The V and J ends lost 5 bases and 7 bases respectively, with 17 bases between them. CDR1 is MDHEN, CDR2 SYDVKM, per germline. The CDR3 spans 14 residues. The CDR3 nucleotides are TGTGCCAGCAGTCTGGGAGGGGCGCAGGGTGAAGCTTTCTTT. Translating it yields CASSLGGAQGEAFF.

The V call is TRBV14, the J call TRBJ1-1, with D unclear. From germline, CDR1 is SGHDN and CDR2 FVKESK. Trimming pared 2 bases from V and 3 bases from J, leaving 10 bases between. CDR3 length: 14 amino acids. The CDR3 sequence: CASSQLRWYTEAFF. Written as DNA, the CDR3 is TGTGCCAGCAGCCAATTAAGGTGGTACACTGAAGCTTTCTTT. The full variable domain, its missing parts supplied by reference TRBV14 and TRBJ1-1, is EAGVTQFPSHSVIEKGQTVTLRCDPISGHDNLYWYRRVMGKEIKFLLHFVKESKQDESGMPNNRFLAERTGGTYSTLKVQPAELEDSGVYFCASSQLRWYTEAFFGQGTRLTVV.

This clone was seen just once. The chain uses TRBV13 and TRBJ2-7, with D perhaps TRBD1 (6 bases). The V gene lost 5 bases and the J gene lost 2 bases, with 16 bases spanning the gap. This CDR3 region has 15 residues. Germline-derived CDR1 and CDR2 are PRHDT and FYEKMQ (reference sequence). The CDR3 nucleotides read TGTGCCAGCAGCCGAGGCGACAGGCCCCCCTACGAGCAGTACTTC. Translation gives CASSRGDRPPYEQYF.

The V and J genes are TRBV6-1 and TRBJ2-1; TRBD1 aligns across 8 bases. Germline loops: CDR1 MNHNS, CDR2 SASEGT. V lost 2 bases to trimming and J lost 9 bases; unmatched junction nucleotides: 9. The CDR3 contains 15 residues. The CDR3 DNA is TGTGCCAGCAGTGAAATGACAGGGGTTTTGTTTGAGCAGTTCTTC. It is translated as CASSEMTGVLFEQFF.

The chain couples TRBV28 to TRBJ1-6; D not certain. The germline CDR1 and CDR2 sequences are MDHEN and SYDVKM. Trimming shortened V by 2 bases and J by 6 bases, and 5 bases separated the two germline ends. The CDR3 spans 13 residues. CDR3 region: CASSLGFNSPLHF. CDR3 bases: TGTGCCAGCAGTTTAGGGTTTAATTCACCCCTCCACTTT.